This TCR beta chain stems from a study of shared clonotypes between healthy human individuals. Looking at the study overall: A couple of female and three male donors aged 18 to 49 were enrolled. Study-wide points: The genetic and exposure-history diversity represented was limited by few donors. Some naive CD4 clonotypes, 4.5% to 5.5%, turned up in common across several donors.

The test was conducted at deep level. Clones were read by immunoSEQ multiplex PCR, and TCRdb kept only the in-frame ones, dropping some. The repertoire holds 1.5 million to 2.5 million clones, about 95% seen once, with around 1.2% in the top ten. Terminally differentiated effector memory CD45RA+ cells were excluded by CCR7 positive selection of CD45RO-negative cells. Remarks on this clone: Its antigen is not known.

The germline CDR1 and CDR2 sequences are SGDLS and YYNGEE. V was pared by 4 bases and J by 0 bases, with 5 bases of the junction left unmatched. This CDR3 is built from 15 residues. What was sequenced was naive CD8+ T cells sorted from blood. The J gene is TRBJ2-7, the V gene TRBV9; TRBD1 matches at 9 bases. The clonotype originates from a man aged 18 to 30 in good health. The CDR3 coding sequence is TGTGCCAGCAGCATCGGGACAGGGCCCTCCTACGAGCAGTACTTC. Protein: CASSIGTGPSYEQYF.